These 18 T cell receptor beta chains were all obtained from the same sample, sequenced in a study of cytomegalovirus exposure and HLA in healthy donors. PCR was performed using 60 Vbeta and 13 Jbeta primers. TCRdb's copy holds only in-frame clones and misses some; the assay was immunoSEQ multiplex PCR. The table lists around 190,000 clones, about four fifths of them singletons. Material: PBMCs. The receptors come from a man between 35 and 55 years old in good health and CMV-seropositive.

This clone was observed a few times. The gene calls are TRBV7-9 and TRBJ2-7, with 9 bases identical to TRBD2. V lost 8 bases and J lost 6; bases outside the gene matches: 14. CDR3 length: 15 residues. CDR1 and CDR2 (germline): SEHNR, FQNEAQ (reference sequence). Here the CDR3 DNA reads TGTGCCAGCTCTCAAGGGGCTAGCGGGAACCGCGAGCAGTACTTC. This translates into CASSQGASGNREQYF.

The table lists this clone with a count of one. The chain carries TRBV7-8 and TRBJ2-7; TRBD1 might be the D (5 bases). The CDR3 runs 15 residues. Germline V gene data show CDR1 as SGHVS and CDR2 as FQNEAQ. The V gene lost 2 bases and the J gene lost 0 bases, with 11 bases spanning the gap. CDR3 loop: CASSLRLQGSYEQYF. CDR3 nucleotides: TGTGCCAGCAGCTTAAGATTGCAGGGCTCCTACGAGCAGTACTTC.

Only a few counts were recorded for this clone. The genes are TRBV28 and TRBJ1-2; TRBD1 matches 7 bases. The CDR3 is 13 amino acids. The trim removed 6 bases at V and 8 bases at J, leaving 9 bases unmatched. Per germline, CDR1 MDHEN and CDR2 SYDVKM. CDR3 amino acids: CASSRETGLGYTF. CDR3 nucleotide sequence: TGTGCCAGCAGCCGGGAGACAGGGCTCGGCTACACCTTC.

The chain has TRBV6-5 and TRBJ1-1; TRBD1 aligns across 9 bases. Trimming cost V 6 bases and J 1 base; bases outside gene matches: 6. Germline V gene sequence: CDR1 MNHEY, CDR2 SVGAGI. The length of the CDR3 is 15 residues. DNA for the CDR3: TGTGCCAGCAGGTACCCGGGACAGGGGAACACTGAAGCTTTCTTT. This sequence encodes CASRYPGQGNTEAFF.

This chain links TRBV2 with TRBJ2-5; 12 nucleotides line up with TRBD2. CDR1 and CDR2 (germline): SNHLY, FYNNEI. Unmatched junction bases numbered 8, after V lost 6 bases and J lost 6 bases. There are 15 residues in the CDR3. CDR3 nucleotide sequence: TGTGCCAGCAGCCACCTAGCGGGAGGGCCGAAGACCCAGTACTTC. Translating it yields CASSHLAGGPKTQYF.

As concerns this clone: A read error may produce the germline difference seen at one junction end. The CDR3 loop is CASSPGLVVAGELVF. The CDR3 region has the DNA TGCGCCAGCAGCCCGGGACTAGTCGTAGCCGGGGAGCTGGTTTTT. The V call is TRBV4-1, the J call TRBJ2-2; 8 nucleotides line up with TRBD2. CDR3 size: 15 residues. Looked up from germline, CDR1 is MGHRA and CDR2 is YSYEKL.

The rearrangement joins TRBV5-4 to TRBJ1-2, with D unclear. This CDR3 contains 16 residues. Germline V gene sequence: CDR1 SGHNT, CDR2 YYREEE (reference sequence). V dropped 0 bases and J dropped 1 base, with 13 bases sitting between them. Written as DNA, the CDR3 is TGTGCCAGCAGCTTGGGCGGCAGCCGATTTAACTATGGCTACACCTTC. Encoded protein: CASSLGGSRFNYGYTF.

This clone was observed once. V usage is TRBV5-1 and J usage is TRBJ1-4; D gene ambiguous. V was trimmed by 1 base and J by 4 bases, leaving 8 bases between them. This CDR3 comprises 14 residues. Germline V lookup: CDR1 SGHRS, CDR2 YFSETQ. The CDR3 DNA follows: TGCGCCAGCAGCTTGTACGGGAATAATGAAAAACTGTTTTTT. This sequence encodes CASSLYGNNEKLFF.

The chain has TRBV10-3 and TRBJ2-6, with a possible D match to TRBD1 (6 bases). The CDR3 totals 21 residues. Deletions cut 1 base from V and 0 bases from J, with 22 bases between. In germline, CDR1 is ENHRY, CDR2 SYGVKD. This chain's CDR3 is CAISELRVSRGLSSGANVLTF. CDR3 nucleotide sequence: TGTGCCATCAGTGAGTTAAGGGTGAGCAGGGGTCTTAGCTCTGGGGCCAACGTCCTGACTTTC.

The chain carries TRBV19 and TRBJ1-1; maybe TRBD1 (5 bases). This CDR3 has 16 residues. Trimming took off 4 bases at V and 0 bases at J, with 15 bases between the two ends. Germline V gene lookup returns CDR1 LNHDA and CDR2 SQIVND (reference sequence). The DNA for the CDR3 is TGTGCCAGTAGTAAGGGTGCGGGGCTTATGAACACTGAAGCTTTCTTT. It yields the protein CASSKGAGLMNTEAFF.

The chain combines TRBV2 with TRBJ2-2; TRBD1 aligns across 12 bases. CDR1 is SNHLY, CDR2 FYNNEI, per germline. With 2 bases clipped from V and 3 bases from J, the junction kept 10 bases outside the gene matches. This CDR3 comprises 19 residues. The CDR3 is CASSEYGTGGERDTGELFF. DNA for the CDR3: TGTGCCAGCAGTGAATACGGGACAGGGGGCGAAAGGGACACCGGGGAGCTGTTTTTT.

The chain employs TRBV6-5 and TRBJ1-5, with 7 positions matching TRBD1. The CDR3 contains 13 residues. Germline V gives CDR1 MNHEY, CDR2 SVGAGI. Unmatched junction bases numbered 4, after V lost 6 bases and J lost 5 bases. CDR3: CASRQTGHQPQHF. The CDR3 DNA reads as TGTGCCAGCAGGCAGACAGGGCATCAGCCCCAGCATTTT.

The V call is TRBV7-2, the J call TRBJ1-1, with 9 bases lining up with TRBD1. The germline V gene has CDR1 SGHTA and CDR2 FQGNSA. The ends lost 3 bases at V and 1 base at J; junction bases unmatched: 6. There are 16 residues in the CDR3. DNA of the CDR3: TGTGCCAGCAGCTTCGCCTTGGGACAGGGGAACACTGAAGCTTTCTTT. It yields the protein CASSFALGQGNTEAFF. The full variable domain, its missing parts supplied by reference TRBV7-2 and TRBJ1-1, is GAGVSQSPSNKVTEKGKDVELRCDPISGHTALYWYRQSLGQGLEFLIYFQGNSAPDKSGLPSDRFSAERTGGSVSTLTIQRTQQEDSAVYLCASSFALGQGNTEAFFGQGTRLTVV.

The chain carries TRBV2 and TRBJ2-2; the match to TRBD1 covers 7 bases. Germline CDR1 is SNHLY and CDR2 is FYNNEI. CDR3 length: 14 residues. J was trimmed by 6 bases and V by 4 bases; bases with no gene match: 5. The CDR3 region has the DNA TGTGCCAGCAGTGGGAACAGGGGAGCCGGGGAGCTGTTTTTT. It yields the protein CASSGNRGAGELFF.

For the CDR3, the DNA is TGCGCCAGCAGCCTGGGCGACACGGCCGAGCAGTACTTC. Its translation is CASSLGDTAEQYF. This rearrangement joins TRBV4-3 to TRBJ2-7; D is unresolved. The CDR3 has 13 amino acids. Germline CDR1 is LGHNA and CDR2 is YSLEER. Trimming took 4 bases from V and 6 from J, leaving 13 bases between them.

In its sample, this clone was seen a few times. The chain is built from TRBV28 and TRBJ1-4, with TRBD1 matching over 9 bases. Trimming removed 5 bases from V and 7 bases from J; junction bases left unmatched: 8. CDR3 size: 15 residues. CDR1 is MDHEN, CDR2 SYDVKM, per germline. CDR3 sequence reads: CASSPPGQGGEKLFF. The CDR3 DNA sequence: TGTGCCAGCAGTCCACCGGGACAGGGAGGTGAAAAACTGTTTTTT.

The chain has TRBV28 and TRBJ1-1; D gene uncertain. Germline V gene sequence: CDR1 MDHEN, CDR2 SYDVKM. The CDR3 covers 12 residues. V was clipped by 0 bases and J by 5 bases, with 4 bases between them. The CDR3 DNA follows: TGTGCCAGCAGTTTATGGGAGACTGAAGCTTTCTTT. Translated, it gives CASSLWETEAFF.

This chain links TRBV29-1 with TRBJ1-2; D may be TRBD1 (6 bases). Trimming stripped 4 bases from V and 3 bases from J, with 15 bases between. CDR1 and CDR2 from the germline V gene are SQVTM and ANQGSEA. CDR3 length: 14 residues. In DNA form, the CDR3 reads TGCAGCGTTGTGGGGGCGCTTTTGGACTATGGCTACACCTTC. Encoded protein: CSVVGALLDYGYTF.